The 9 T cell receptor beta chains given below trace back to one sample, sequenced in a study of T cell responses to AZD1222 COVID-19 vaccine. The repertoire was sequenced with immunoSEQ multiplex PCR; TCRdb's copy has only in-frame clones and lacks some. The sample has 150,000 or so clones, 89% seen once. Sample: peripheral blood, taken on day 0 of AZD1222 vaccination. These receptors were taken from an adult in good health.

This clone has just one count. The gene calls are TRBV19 and TRBJ2-5; TRBD2 matches at 9 bases. Trimming took 7 bases from V and 4 from J; bases not matched to a gene: 10. The CDR3 runs to 15 residues. Looked up from germline, CDR1 is LNHDA and CDR2 is SQIVND (reference sequence). The chain's CDR3 is CASKEAGGPLETQYF. Written as DNA, the CDR3 is TGTGCCAGTAAGGAGGCGGGAGGGCCCTTAGAGACCCAGTACTTC.

The V call is TRBV2, the J call TRBJ2-7, with TRBD1 matching over 7 bases. Per germline, CDR1 SNHLY and CDR2 FYNNEI. CDR3 size: 15 residues. J was trimmed by 0 bases and V by 10 bases; bases with no gene match: 12. The CDR3 here is CATSGLGTVSYEQYF. As DNA, the CDR3 is TGTGCCACCTCGGGTCTGGGGACAGTCTCCTACGAGCAGTACTTC.

The chain recombines TRBV28 with TRBJ1-2; D is uncertain. Germline CDR1 MDHEN, CDR2 SYDVKM. This CDR3 is 14 amino acids long. Deletions cut 5 bases from V and 8 bases from J, with 18 bases between. This chain's CDR3 is CASSAWGGMRGYTF. CDR3 DNA: TGTGCCAGCAGTGCTTGGGGTGGGATGCGAGGCTACACCTTC.

In this sample, this clone turned up once. The chain has TRBV7-3 and TRBJ2-2; D unresolved. The CDR3 extends over 15 amino acids. CDR1 and CDR2 from the germline V gene are SGHTA and FQGTGA. Trimming removed 2 bases at V and 4 bases at J, with 11 bases between. The CDR3 here is CASSLVGPGTGELFF. The CDR3 DNA is TGTGCCAGCAGCTTAGTTGGGCCGGGCACCGGGGAGCTGTTTTTT.

This clone was seen a few times. J is TRBJ2-7 and V is TRBV7-2; D gene uncertain. The CDR3 extends over 14 amino acids. The V gene's germline CDR1 is SGHTA and CDR2 FQGNSA. The ends were cut back, 6 bases at V and 0 bases at J, with 12 bases in the middle. CDR3 DNA: TGTGCCAGCAGATCTACGCAGAGCTCCTACGAGCAGTACTTC. It translates to CASRSTQSSYEQYF.

In its sample, this clone was seen a few times. The chain links TRBV2 to TRBJ2-5, with 10 bases lining up with TRBD1. Trimming at V came to 4 bases and at J to 5 bases, leaving 4 bases not matched to a gene. The CDR3 spans 14 residues. Germline CDR1 SNHLY, CDR2 FYNNEI. CDR3 sequence: CASSGQGAYETQYF. The CDR3 nucleotides are TGTGCCAGCAGTGGACAGGGGGCATACGAGACCCAGTACTTC.

The chain combines TRBV5-1 with TRBJ1-2; D possibly corresponds to TRBD1 (5 bases). This CDR3 is 14 amino acids long. Germline V gene data show CDR1 as SGHRS and CDR2 as YFSETQ. The ends were cut back, 1 base at V and 1 base at J, with 8 bases in the middle. This CDR3 reads CASSLMGVNYGYTF. In DNA form, the CDR3 reads TGCGCCAGCAGCTTGATGGGGGTTAACTATGGCTACACCTTC.

The V gene is TRBV25-1, the J gene TRBJ2-7; 8 positions match TRBD1. CDR1 is MGHDK, CDR2 SYGVNS, per germline. V lost 5 bases, J lost 1 base, and 10 bases stayed unmatched. This CDR3 has 16 amino acids. The CDR3 loop reads CASSTTRGHVSYEQYF. As DNA, the CDR3 is TGTGCCAGCAGTACCACCAGGGGGCACGTATCCTACGAGCAGTACTTC.

V gene TRBV28 combines with J gene TRBJ2-7; 11 bases are a match to TRBD2. The CDR3 consists of 20 residues. Trimming removed 3 bases from V and 3 bases from J; junction bases left unmatched: 19. Germline CDR1 and CDR2: MDHEN and SYDVKM. In nucleotides, the CDR3 is TGTGCCAGCAGTTTGGACCTGATGGTAGCGGGAGGGCCACGGTACTACGAGCAGTACTTC. Protein sequence: CASSLDLMVAGGPRYYEQYF.